A single sample is the source of the 11 T cell receptor beta chains below, sequenced in a study of shared clonotypes between healthy human individuals. Sequencing was performed with immunoSEQ multiplex PCR; in TCRdb, only in-frame clones are kept and a portion is missing. The sample lists more than 2 million clones, 90% to 96% seen once, with around 0.13% in the top ten. The sample was naive CD4+ T cells sorted from blood. Regarding subset: CD45RA+ positively selected. The receptors derive from a man younger than 35 in good health.

This sequence joins TRBV5-4 and TRBJ1-2; D is possibly TRBD1 (5 bases). With 1 base removed from V and 1 base from J, the gap between germline ends came to 8 bases. Germline-derived CDR1 and CDR2 are SGHNT and YYREEE (reference sequence). CDR3 length: 14 amino acids. The CDR3, as DNA: TGTGCCAGCAGCTTGACAGGAGATAACTATGGCTACACCTTC. This sequence encodes CASSLTGDNYGYTF.

V gene TRBV5-1 combines with J gene TRBJ2-7, with 7 nucleotides matching TRBD1. Germline values: CDR1 SGHRS, CDR2 YFSETQ. Unmatched junction bases numbered 8, after V lost 0 bases and J lost 5 bases. The length of the CDR3 is 15 residues. As DNA, the CDR3 is TGCGCCAGCAGCTTGGTAGGGACAGAGGGAAACGAGCAGTACTTC. Residues: CASSLVGTEGNEQYF.

This chain joins TRBV10-1 and TRBJ1-1, with unresolved D. V was trimmed by 6 bases and J by 1 base, leaving 9 bases between them. Germline V CDR1 and CDR2: WNHNN, SYGVQD (reference sequence). CDR3 size: 13 residues. CDR3 residues: CASRQSANTEAFF. The CDR3 DNA sequence: TGCGCCAGCAGACAGTCGGCGAACACTGAAGCTTTCTTT.

This sequence joins TRBV18 and TRBJ1-4; D gene unclear. The CDR3 is 13 amino acids. Germline V gene data show CDR1 as KGHSH and CDR2 as LQKENI. Trimming removed 3 bases from V and 8 bases from J, with 10 bases in between. The CDR3 nucleotides read TGTGCCAGCTCACCTCCTCTAAGGGAAAAACTGTTTTTT. Its translation is CASSPPLREKLFF. Drawing the rest from reference TRBV18 and TRBJ1-4, the complete variable domain is NAGVMQNPRHLVRRRGQEARLRCSPMKGHSHVYWYRQLPEEGLKFMVYLQKENIIDESGMPKERFSAEFPKEGPSILRIQQVVRGDSAAYFCASSPPLREKLFFGSGTQLSVL.

The chain joins TRBV5-4 to TRBJ1-2, with no clear D. Germline V gene lookup returns CDR1 SGHNT and CDR2 YYREEE (reference sequence). This CDR3 has 15 residues. The V gene lost 2 bases and the J gene lost 1 base, with 12 bases spanning the gap. This chain's CDR3 is CASSFMGLYNYGYTF. CDR3 in DNA: TGTGCCAGCAGCTTTATGGGATTATATAACTATGGCTACACCTTC.

The chain uses TRBV5-1 and TRBJ1-6, with D possibly being TRBD1 (5 bases). This CDR3 has 15 residues. Per germline, CDR1 SGHRS and CDR2 YFSETQ. V was pared by 6 bases and J by 7 bases, with 17 bases between. The CDR3 coding sequence is TGCGCCAGCACCGTAACGGGGGTTGGGAATTCACCCCTCCACTTT. As protein: CASTVTGVGNSPLHF.

The V gene is TRBV6-6, the J gene TRBJ1-2; D is unresolved. Germline lookup yields CDR1 MNHNY and CDR2 SVGAGI (reference sequence). The CDR3 has 14 residues. With 7 bases removed from V and 4 bases from J, the gap between germline ends came to 16 bases. CDR3 sequence reads: CASIESPLIYGYTF. The DNA for the CDR3 is TGTGCCAGCATCGAATCCCCGCTTATCTATGGCTACACCTTC.

A single count supports this clone. The chain carries TRBV7-2 and TRBJ2-3; TRBD2 matches at 8 bases. This CDR3 spans 17 amino acids. V shed 3 bases and J 0 bases; nucleotides not matched to a gene: 8. Germline V lookup: CDR1 SGHTA, CDR2 FQGNSA. CDR3 sequence: CASSFQREGRSTDTQYF. DNA for the CDR3: TGTGCCAGCAGCTTTCAACGGGAGGGCCGTAGCACAGATACGCAGTATTTT.

V and J are TRBV28 and TRBJ2-1, with 9 bases lining up with TRBD1. After removal of 5 bases from V and 1 base from J, the junction contained 3 bases not matched to a gene. Germline-derived CDR1 and CDR2 are MDHEN and SYDVKM. CDR3 length: 15 residues. The CDR3, as DNA: TGTGCCAGCAGTCCAGACAGGGGGTCCTACAATGAGCAGTTCTTC. Its translation is CASSPDRGSYNEQFF.

V usage is TRBV2 and J usage is TRBJ2-6; no clear D gene. CDR1 SNHLY and CDR2 FYNNEI come from the germline V gene. The ends were cut back, 1 base at V and 0 bases at J, with 7 bases in the middle. This CDR3 is 16 amino acids long. CDR3 in amino acids: CASSEDLSSGANVLTF. CDR3 nucleotide sequence: TGTGCCAGCAGTGAAGACTTAAGCTCTGGGGCCAACGTCCTGACTTTC.

The chain joins TRBV9 to TRBJ2-5, with TRBD1 as a possible D gene (5 bases). Per the germline V gene, CDR1 is SGDLS and CDR2 is YYNGEE. The CDR3 totals 15 residues. V lost 0 bases and J lost 5, with 14 bases in between. The DNA of the CDR3 is TGTGCCAGCAGCGTAGAAGGGGTGGTAGGCGAGACCCAGTACTTC. It encodes CASSVEGVVGETQYF.